The entry below gives a single T cell receptor beta chain sequence along with its context. The antigen is undetermined. This record belongs to a study of radiation and T cells in renal cell carcinoma. Findings and limits, study-wide: Pretreatment tumor biopsies were lacking, so baseline clonotypes are unknown.

Clones were sequenced by immunoSEQ multiplex PCR, and TCRdb holds only the in-frame ones, with some missing. Counted here are some 100,000 clones, over 65% occurring once; the ten biggest clones make up around 5.8%. The sample's time point: baseline pretreatment blood. The treatment is: 15 Gy SBRT to primary tumor, nephrectomy 4 weeks later. The CDR3 spans 15 residues. Germline values: CDR1 LNHDA, CDR2 SQIVND (reference sequence). V gave up 6 bases and J gave up 4 bases; unmatched junction bases: 6. The gene calls are TRBV19 and TRBJ1-2; 12 bases fit TRBD1. Sequenced material: blood, taken from a patient whose treatment included radiotherapy and nephrectomy. The source is a man aged 55 to 70 with renal cell carcinoma. CDR3 DNA sequence: TGTGCCAGTAGGATACCGGGACAGGGGGCCTATGGCTACACCTTC. It specifies CASRIPGQGAYGYTF. The whole variable domain, filled in from reference TRBV19 and TRBJ1-2, reads DGGITQSPKYLFRKEGQNVTLSCEQNLNHDAMYWYRQDPGQGLRLIYYSQIVNDFQKGDIAEGYSVSREKKESFPLTVTSAQKNPTAFYLCASRIPGQGAYGYTFGSGTRLTVV.